These T cell receptor beta chains were read from a single sample in a study of brain T cells in children with intractable seizures. Data came from immunoSEQ multiplex PCR; TCRdb stores just in-frame clones and leaves some out. The sample lists 340,000 or so clones, over 90% occurring once. Sequenced material: peripheral blood, taken roughly 5 months after surgery. The receptors originated from a boy under two years old with tuberous sclerosis and intractable seizures. CDR3s leave out the opening cysteine and the closing phenylalanine or tryptophan. Some rows mark clone size as missing; the rest say once, few, many or name a class of expanded clone.

>TRBV27|.
ASSSSGSEYPVQF
>TRBV4-2|.
ASSQDVTLPRETQY
>TRBV5-1|.
ASSTEGTGNGYT
>TRBV4-1|once
ASSQAASNQPQH
>TRBV2|once
ARIRDLNTEAF
>TRBV11-3|.
ASSRMGGDEKLF
>TRBV7-6|.
ASSLQGSEYYNEQF
>TRBV18|.
ASSPRPPGAGEDNEQF
>TRBV5-4|.
ASSSWAGEEKLF
>TRBV6-5|.
ASSYTGQGDYGYT
>TRBV6-6|.
ASSYSTSGGTQY
>TRBV30|.
AGHKREGAVSHGYT
>TRBV5-1|.
ASSPELRGNTIY
>TRBV5-1|.
ASSWGHFNEQF
>TRBV7-9|.
ASSSDVAPLH
>TRBV9|.
ASSVTGTSGQGTQY
>TRBV14|.
ASSQENWGTYGYT
>TRBV15|.
ATSRVGTGSYEQY
>TRBV7-6|.
ASSRGGTYEQY
>TRBV7-8|.
ASRDPDRFFTDTQY
>TRBV13|.
ASSSQLSGNTIY
>TRBV30|.
AWSGGSTWYQETQY
>TRBV24-1|.
ATSDPTSGITTDTQY
>TRBV5-1|.
ASSPPLAGGEYEQF
>TRBV5-1|.
ASSPGLAVIYEQY
>TRBV6-5|.
ASTTWRGRGHEQY
>TRBV29-1|.
TWTRGDTEAF
>TRBV5-6|.
ASSPRLAGGQETQY
>TRBV19|once
ASTGQPNPYEQY
>TRBV15|once
ATSRDVAGANTGELF
>TRBV19|.
ASSIGGPLPPYGYT
>TRBV29-1|.
SVAYLGGNQPQH
>TRBV30|.
AWSQGTLGTEAF
>TRBV2|.
ASSEGRLNYGYT
>TRBV7-2|.
ASSIRTTNEKLF
>TRBV27|.
ASSFQLNQPQH
>TRBV10-3|.
AISAYRGQVSQPQH
>TRBV27|.
ASSLASGGAYETQY
>TRBV19|.
ASSRTGPAGANVLT
>TRBV4-1|.
ASSPTGGGGEQY
>TRBV30|.
AWSVGGPYNEQF
>TRBV6-5|.
ASKNTDTDTQY
>TRBV19|.
ASTERDEQF
>TRBV30|.
AWGTSGEETQY
>TRBV19|.
ASSIRGQVTSYGYT
>TRBV18|once
ASSPPSDTYGYT
>TRBV7-8|.
ATGTSGTADTQY
>TRBV14|.
ASSQALAGNTGELF
>TRBV7-9|.
ASSLQYWGQGANEAF
>TRBV20-1|once
SARDDYEQY
>TRBV20-1|.
SAAMVQY
>TRBV3-1/TRBV3-2|.
ASSPGTVEAF
>TRBV6-2/TRBV6-3|.
ASSYRTSARNEQF